This T cell receptor (beta chain) came from a study of blood T cell repertoires in COVID-19. About the research overall: From T cells, B-cell-depleted T cells, or PBMCs came the material, which was cDNA or gDNA.

This CDR3 spans 14 amino acids. Germline-derived CDR1 and CDR2 are SGHRS and YFSETQ. V trimming: 4 bases; J trimming: 9 bases; junction bases outside the gene matches: 10. This clone was detected once. The data were produced by immunoSEQ multiplex PCR, yet TCRdb's version contains in-frame clones alone and is incomplete. The sample consists of over 150,000 clones, roughly four fifths of them appearing once. What was sequenced was peripheral blood. V usage is TRBV5-1 and J usage is TRBJ2-1; TRBD1 matches 7 bases. This clonotype originated in a woman between 70 and 85 years old with COVID-19, enrolled during active disease. The chain's CDR3 is CASSVEGARGEQFF. The DNA for the CDR3 is TGCGCCAGCAGCGTAGAGGGGGCGCGAGGTGAGCAGTTCTTC.